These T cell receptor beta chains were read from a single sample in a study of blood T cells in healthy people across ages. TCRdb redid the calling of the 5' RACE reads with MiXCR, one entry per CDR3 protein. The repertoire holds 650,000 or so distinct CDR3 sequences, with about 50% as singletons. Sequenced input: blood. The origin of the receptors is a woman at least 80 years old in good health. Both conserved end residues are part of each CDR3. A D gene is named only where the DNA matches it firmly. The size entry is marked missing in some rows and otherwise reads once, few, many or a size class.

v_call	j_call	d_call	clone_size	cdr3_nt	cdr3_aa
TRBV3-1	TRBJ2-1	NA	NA	TGTGCCAGCAGCCAAGATCTGGCGGCGGACAATGAGCAGTTCTTC	CASSQDLAADNEQFF
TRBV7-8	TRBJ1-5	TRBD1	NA	TGTGCCAGCAGCTTATCCCCTCGACAGGGAATCAATCAGCCCCAGCATTTT	CASSLSPRQGINQPQHF
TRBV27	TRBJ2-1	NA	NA	TGTGCCAGCATTCCGCCACCGGGAAGGGTTGGGTACAATGAGCAGTTCTTC	CASIPPPGRVGYNEQFF
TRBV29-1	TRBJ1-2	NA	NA	TGCAGCGCCCGTCCACAGAACAACTATGGCTACACCTTC	CSARPQNNYGYTF
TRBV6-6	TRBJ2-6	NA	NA	TGTGCCAGCATAAAGGAAAGCTCTGGGGCCAACGTCCTGACTTTC	CASIKESSGANVLTF
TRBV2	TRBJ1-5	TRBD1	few	TGTGCCAGCAGGCCCGGACAGGGGAATGGAGCCCAGCCCCAGCATTTT	CASRPGQGNGAQPQHF
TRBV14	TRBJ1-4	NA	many	TGTGCCAGCAGCCAGTACAGGGTTCTCCGAGCTAATGAAAAACTGTTTTTT	CASSQYRVLRANEKLFF
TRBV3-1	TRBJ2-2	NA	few	TGTGCCAGCAGCCCGACAGTCGCGAACACCGGGGAGCTGTTTTTT	CASSPTVANTGELFF
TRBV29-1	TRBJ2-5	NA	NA	TGCAGCGTTGCGACAGCGTTCCAAGAGACCCAGTACTTC	CSVATAFQETQYF
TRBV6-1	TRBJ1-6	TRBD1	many	TGTGCCAGCAGTCCCCGGACAGGGGCTAGCTCCTATAATTCACCCCTCCACTTT	CASSPRTGASSYNSPLHF
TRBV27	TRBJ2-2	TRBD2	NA	TGTGCCAGCAGCAGGGCGGGAGCAGTCACCGGGGAGCTGTTTTTT	CASSRAGAVTGELFF
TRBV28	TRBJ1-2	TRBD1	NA	TGTGCCAGCAGTTTAACAGGGGGCGAGTATTATGGCTACACCTTC	CASSLTGGEYYGYTF
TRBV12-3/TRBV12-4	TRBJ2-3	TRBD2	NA	TGTGCCAGCAGTTTAGGACTAGCAGTTAGCACAGATATGCAATATTTT	CASSLGLAVSTDMQYF
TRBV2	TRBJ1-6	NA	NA	TGTGCCAGCAGTGAAGTTGCTAATTCACCCCTCCACTTT	CASSEVANSPLHF
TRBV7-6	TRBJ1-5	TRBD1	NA	TGTGCCAGCAGCCGCGGGACAGGGGAGTATCAGCCCCAGCATTTT	CASSRGTGEYQPQHF
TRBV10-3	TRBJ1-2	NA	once	TGTGCCATCAGTGGATTACTACAACCTCAGACAGGAACCGCGAACAATGGCTACACCTTC	CAISGLLQPQTGTANNGYTF
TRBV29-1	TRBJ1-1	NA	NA	TGCAGCGCCCAACGGGGGGTGGTGGACACTGAAGCTTTCTTT	CSAQRGVVDTEAFF
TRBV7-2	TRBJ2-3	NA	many	TGTGCCAGCAGCCCCCGTGCTAGCACAGATACGCAGTATTTT	CASSPRASTDTQYF
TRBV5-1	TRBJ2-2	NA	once	TGCGCCAGCAGCCTTTTCGCGGCCACCGGGGAGCTGTTTTTT	CASSLFAATGELFF
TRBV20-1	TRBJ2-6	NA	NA	TGCAGTGCTAGAGTCTTTGGGGGGCTAACTGGGGCCAACGTCCTGACTTTC	CSARVFGGLTGANVLTF
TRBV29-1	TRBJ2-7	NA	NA	TGCAGCGTTGAAGATCCGGGGTTCTCCTACGAGCAGTACTTC	CSVEDPGFSYEQYF
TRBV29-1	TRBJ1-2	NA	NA	TGCAGCGGGGACACCCTAAACTATGGCTACACCTTC	CSGDTLNYGYTF
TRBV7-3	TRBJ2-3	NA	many	TGTGCCAGCAGCCGAGGACTCTATCTATCTAGCACAGATACGCAGTATTTT	CASSRGLYLSSTDTQYF
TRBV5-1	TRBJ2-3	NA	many	TGCGCCAGCAGCACGCCGGGAGCCACAGATACGCAGTATTTT	CASSTPGATDTQYF
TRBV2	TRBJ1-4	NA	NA	TGTGCCAGCAGTTGGGCCCTTGCAGCGACAACTAATGAAAAACTGTTTTTT	CASSWALAATTNEKLFF
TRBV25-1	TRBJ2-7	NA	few	TGTGCCAGCAGTGCTCAGGTAGGGGGATCCTACAATGAGCAGTACTTC	CASSAQVGGSYNEQYF
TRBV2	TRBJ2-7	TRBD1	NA	TGTGCCAGCAGTGATCGAATGATGGGAGGGACAGGGGGCTACGAGCAGTACTTC	CASSDRMMGGTGGYEQYF
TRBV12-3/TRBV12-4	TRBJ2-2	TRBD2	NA	TGTCCCAGCAGGGAGGGACCCAACACCGGGGAGCTGTTTTTT	CPSREGPNTGELFF
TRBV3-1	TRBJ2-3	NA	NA	TGTGCCAGCAGCCAAGATAGAGGAGCTAGCGAGATCACAGATACGCAGTATTTT	CASSQDRGASEITDTQYF
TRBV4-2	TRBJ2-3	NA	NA	TGTGCCAGCAGGCAGGTAGAAGGCTTCACAGATACGCAGTATTTT	CASRQVEGFTDTQYF
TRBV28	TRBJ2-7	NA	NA	TGTGCCAGCAGTGTACGGGGCTTCTACGAGCAGTACTTC	CASSVRGFYEQYF
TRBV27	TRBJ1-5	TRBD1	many	TGTGCCAGCAGTTGGGGTGGGGGGACAGGGGGTCAGCCCCAGCATTTT	CASSWGGGTGGQPQHF
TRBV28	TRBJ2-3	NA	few	TGTGCCAGCAGTTCTCCGGGACTCCCACGCACAGATACGCAGTATTTT	CASSSPGLPRTDTQYF
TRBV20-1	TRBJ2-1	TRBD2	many	TGCAGTGCTTTTAGTAGCGGGAGCCGGTCCTACAATGAGCAGTTCTTC	CSAFSSGSRSYNEQFF
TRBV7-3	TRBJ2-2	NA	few	TGTGCCAGCAGCTTTGATCGGGACACCGGGGAGCTGTTTTTT	CASSFDRDTGELFF
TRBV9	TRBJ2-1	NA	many	TGTGCCAGCAGCGTAGTGGGATCCACCTACAATGAGCAGTTCTTC	CASSVVGSTYNEQFF
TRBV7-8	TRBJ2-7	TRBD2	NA	TGTGCCAGCAGCTCGGCTAGCGGGGGCGTCAGGGAGCAGTACTTC	CASSSASGGVREQYF
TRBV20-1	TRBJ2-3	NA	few	TGCAGTGCTAGAGATCGTAACAGAGAGGGGACAGATACGCAGTATTTT	CSARDRNREGTDTQYF
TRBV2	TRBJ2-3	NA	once	TGTGCCAGCAGGGTAGAATACACGACAGATGCGCAGTATTTT	CASRVEYTTDAQYF
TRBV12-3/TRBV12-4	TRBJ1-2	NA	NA	TGTGCCAGCAGTTTTATATCTCAAGGGGGGAACTATGGCTACACCTTC	CASSFISQGGNYGYTF
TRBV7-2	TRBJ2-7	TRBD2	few	TGTGCCAGCAGCCGGACTAGAGACTACGAGCAGTACTTC	CASSRTRDYEQYF
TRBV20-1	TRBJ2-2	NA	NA	TGCAGTGCTTCTCAGGGCTTTGGCACCGGGGAGCTGTTTTTT	CSASQGFGTGELFF
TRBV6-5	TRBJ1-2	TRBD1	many	TGTGCCAGCCGGACAGGGGTATACGCGAGATATGGCTACACCTTC	CASRTGVYARYGYTF
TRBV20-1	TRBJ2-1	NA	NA	TGCAGTGCTAGTGAGAGGGGGGTCGATGAGCAGTTCTTC	CSASERGVDEQFF
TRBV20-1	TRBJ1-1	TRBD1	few	TGCAGTGCTAGAGGTGGAGTGGACAGGGCTGTCACTGAAGCTTTCTTT	CSARGGVDRAVTEAFF
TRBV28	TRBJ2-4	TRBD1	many	TGTGCCAGCAGTTTAACGACAGGGGGCTACATTCAGTACTTC	CASSLTTGGYIQYF
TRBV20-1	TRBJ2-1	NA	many	TGCAGTGCTAGAGGAGGGCAGACCTACAATGAGCAGTTCTTC	CSARGGQTYNEQFF